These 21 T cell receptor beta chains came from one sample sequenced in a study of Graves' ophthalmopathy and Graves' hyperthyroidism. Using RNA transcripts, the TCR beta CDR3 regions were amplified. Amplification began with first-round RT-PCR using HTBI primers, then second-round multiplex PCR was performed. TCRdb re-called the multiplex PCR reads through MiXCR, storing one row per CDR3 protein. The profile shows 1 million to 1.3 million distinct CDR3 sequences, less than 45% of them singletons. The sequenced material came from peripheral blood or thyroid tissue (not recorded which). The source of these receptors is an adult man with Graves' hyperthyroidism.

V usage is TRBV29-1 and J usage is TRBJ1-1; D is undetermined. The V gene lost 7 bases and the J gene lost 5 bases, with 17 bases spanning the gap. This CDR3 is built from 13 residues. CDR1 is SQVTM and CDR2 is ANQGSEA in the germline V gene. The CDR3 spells CSGVRPMGTEAFF. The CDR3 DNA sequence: TGCAGCGGAGTAAGACCGATGGGGACTGAAGCTTTCTTT.

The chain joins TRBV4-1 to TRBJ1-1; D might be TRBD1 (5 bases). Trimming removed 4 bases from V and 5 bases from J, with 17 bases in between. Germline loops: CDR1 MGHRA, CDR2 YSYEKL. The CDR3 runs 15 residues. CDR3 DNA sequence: TGCGCCAGCAGCCCAGGTTGGGGGAGAAATACTGAAGCTTTCTTT. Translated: CASSPGWGRNTEAFF.

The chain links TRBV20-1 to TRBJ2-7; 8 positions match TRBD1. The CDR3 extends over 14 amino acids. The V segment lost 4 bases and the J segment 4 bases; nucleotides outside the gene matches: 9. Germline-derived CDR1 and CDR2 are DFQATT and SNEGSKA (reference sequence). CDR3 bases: TGCAGTGCTACCGGGACAGGTGGTTTTTACGAGCAGTACTTC. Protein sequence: CSATGTGGFYEQYF.

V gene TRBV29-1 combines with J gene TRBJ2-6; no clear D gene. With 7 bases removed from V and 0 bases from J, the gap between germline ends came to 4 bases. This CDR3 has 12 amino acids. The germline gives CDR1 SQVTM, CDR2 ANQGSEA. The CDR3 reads CSGFSGANVLTF. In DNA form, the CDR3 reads TGCAGCGGATTCTCTGGGGCCAACGTCCTGACTTTC. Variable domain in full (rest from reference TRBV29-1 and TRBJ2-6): SAVISQKPSRDICQRGTSLTIQCQVDSQVTMMFWYRQQPGQSLTLIATANQGSEATYESGFVIDKFPISRPNLTFSTLTVSNMSPEDSSIYLCSGFSGANVLTFGAGSRLTVL.

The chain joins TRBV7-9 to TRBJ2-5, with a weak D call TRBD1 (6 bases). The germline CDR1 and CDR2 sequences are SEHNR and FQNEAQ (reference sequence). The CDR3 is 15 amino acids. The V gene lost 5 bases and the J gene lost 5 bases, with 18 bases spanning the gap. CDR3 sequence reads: CASSSPDSRWETQYF. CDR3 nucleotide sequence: TGTGCCAGCAGCAGTCCGGACAGTAGGTGGGAGACCCAGTACTTC.

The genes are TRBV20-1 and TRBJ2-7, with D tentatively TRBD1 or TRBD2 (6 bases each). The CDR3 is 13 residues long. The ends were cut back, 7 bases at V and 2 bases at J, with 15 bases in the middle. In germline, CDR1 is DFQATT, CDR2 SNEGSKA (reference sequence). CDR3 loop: CSGGGGGPYEQYF. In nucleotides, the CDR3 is TGCAGTGGAGGAGGGGGTGGACCCTACGAGCAGTACTTC.

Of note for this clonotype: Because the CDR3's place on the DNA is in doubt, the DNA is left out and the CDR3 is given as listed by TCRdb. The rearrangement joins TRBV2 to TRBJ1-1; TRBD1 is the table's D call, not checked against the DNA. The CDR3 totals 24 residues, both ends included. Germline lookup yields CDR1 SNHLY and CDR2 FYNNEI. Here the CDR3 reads CASSDDHQPQHFGDGKGSDTEAFF.

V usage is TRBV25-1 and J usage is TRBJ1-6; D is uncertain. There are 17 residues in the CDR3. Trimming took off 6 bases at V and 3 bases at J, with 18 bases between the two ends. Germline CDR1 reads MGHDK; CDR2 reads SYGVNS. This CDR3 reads CASSQESPEVYNSPLHF. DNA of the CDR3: TGTGCCAGCAGCCAAGAGTCGCCGGAGGTCTATAATTCACCCCTCCACTTT. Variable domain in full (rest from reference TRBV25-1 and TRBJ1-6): EADIYQTPRYLVIGTGKKITLECSQTMGHDKMYWYQQDPGMELHLIHYSYGVNSTEKGDLSSESTVSRIRTEHFPLTLESARPSHTSQYLCASSQESPEVYNSPLHFGNGTRLTVT.

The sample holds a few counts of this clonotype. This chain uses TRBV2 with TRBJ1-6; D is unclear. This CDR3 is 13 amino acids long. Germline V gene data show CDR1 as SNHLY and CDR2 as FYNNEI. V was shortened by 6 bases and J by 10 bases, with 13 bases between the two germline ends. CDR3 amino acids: CASSDQNGSPLHF. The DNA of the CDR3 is TGTGCCAGCAGCGACCAAAACGGCTCACCCCTCCACTTT. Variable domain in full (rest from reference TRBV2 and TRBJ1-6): EPEVTQTPSHQVTQMGQEVILRCVPISNHLYFYWYRQILGQKVEFLVSFYNNEISEKSEIFDDQFSVERPDGSNFTLKIRSTKLEDSAMYFCASSDQNGSPLHFGNGTRLTVT.

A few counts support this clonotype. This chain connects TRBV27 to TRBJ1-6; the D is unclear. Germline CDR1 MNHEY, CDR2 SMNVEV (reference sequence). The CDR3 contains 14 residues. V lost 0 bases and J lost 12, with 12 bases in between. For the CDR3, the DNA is TGTGCCAGCAGTTTATCAGGCGGAGTGGAACCCCTCCACTTT. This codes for CASSLSGGVEPLHF.

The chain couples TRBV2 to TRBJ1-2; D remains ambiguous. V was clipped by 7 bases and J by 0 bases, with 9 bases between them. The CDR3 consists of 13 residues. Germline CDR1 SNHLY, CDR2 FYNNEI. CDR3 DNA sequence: TGTGCCAGCAAAAGAGATTCTAACTATGGCTACACCTTC. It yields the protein CASKRDSNYGYTF.

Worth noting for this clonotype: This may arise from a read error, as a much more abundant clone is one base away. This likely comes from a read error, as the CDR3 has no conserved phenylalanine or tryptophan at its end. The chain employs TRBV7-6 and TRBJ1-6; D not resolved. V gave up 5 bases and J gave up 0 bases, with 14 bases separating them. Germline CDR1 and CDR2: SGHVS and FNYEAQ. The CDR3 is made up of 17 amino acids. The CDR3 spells CASSPNKESSYNSPLHS. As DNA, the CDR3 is TGTGCCAGCAGCCCTAATAAGGAAAGCTCCTATAATTCACCCCTCCACTCT.

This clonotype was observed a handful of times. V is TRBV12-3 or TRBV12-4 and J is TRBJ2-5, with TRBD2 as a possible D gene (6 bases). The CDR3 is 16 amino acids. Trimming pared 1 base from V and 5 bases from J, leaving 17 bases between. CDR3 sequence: CASSLGGLRDSETQYF. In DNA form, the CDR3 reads TGTGCCAGCAGTTTAGGTGGGCTTCGGGACTCCGAGACCCAGTACTTC.

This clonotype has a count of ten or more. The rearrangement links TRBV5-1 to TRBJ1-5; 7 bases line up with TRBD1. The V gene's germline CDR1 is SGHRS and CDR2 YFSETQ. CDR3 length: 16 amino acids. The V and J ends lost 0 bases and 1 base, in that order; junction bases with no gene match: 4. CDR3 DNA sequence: TGCGCCAGCAGCTTGGATGGACAGGCCAGCAATCAGCCCCAGCATTTT. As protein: CASSLDGQASNQPQHF.

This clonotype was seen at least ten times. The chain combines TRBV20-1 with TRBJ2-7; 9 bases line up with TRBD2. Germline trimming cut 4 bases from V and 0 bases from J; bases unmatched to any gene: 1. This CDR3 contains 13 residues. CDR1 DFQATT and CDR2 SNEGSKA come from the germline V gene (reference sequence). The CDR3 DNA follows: TGCAGTGCTATTAGCGGGAGCTCCTACGAGCAGTACTTC. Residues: CSAISGSSYEQYF.

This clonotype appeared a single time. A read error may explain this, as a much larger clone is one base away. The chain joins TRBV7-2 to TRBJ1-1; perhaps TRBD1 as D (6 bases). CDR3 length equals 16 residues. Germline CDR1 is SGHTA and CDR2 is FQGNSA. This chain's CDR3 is CASSSDRNNHYTGAFF. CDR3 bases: TGTGCCAGCAGCTCGGACAGAAATAATCACTACACTGGAGCTTTCTTT. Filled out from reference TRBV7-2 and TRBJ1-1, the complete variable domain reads GAGVSQSPSNKVTEKGKDVELRCDPISGHTALYWYRQSLGQGLEFLIYFQGNSAPDKSGLPSDRFSAERTGGSVSTLTIQRTQQEDSAVYLCASSSDRNNHYTGAFFGQGTRLTVV.

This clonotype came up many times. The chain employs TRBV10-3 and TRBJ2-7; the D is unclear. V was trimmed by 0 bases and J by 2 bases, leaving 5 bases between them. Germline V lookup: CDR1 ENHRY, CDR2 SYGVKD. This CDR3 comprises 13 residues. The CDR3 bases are TGTGCCATCAGTGAGTCGATAACCTACGAGCAGTACTTC. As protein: CAISESITYEQYF.

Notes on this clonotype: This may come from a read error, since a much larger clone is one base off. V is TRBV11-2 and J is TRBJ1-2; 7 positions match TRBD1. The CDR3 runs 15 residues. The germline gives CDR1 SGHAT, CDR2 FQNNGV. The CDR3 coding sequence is TGTGCCAGCAGAGAAGGCACAGGGGCTAACCATGGCTACACCTTC. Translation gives CASREGTGANHGYTF.

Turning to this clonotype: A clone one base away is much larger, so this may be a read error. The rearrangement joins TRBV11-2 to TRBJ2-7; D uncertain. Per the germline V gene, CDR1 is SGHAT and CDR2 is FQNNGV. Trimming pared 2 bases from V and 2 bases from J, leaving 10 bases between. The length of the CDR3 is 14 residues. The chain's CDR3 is CASSLRAATYEQYF. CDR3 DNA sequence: TGTGCCAGCAGCTTACGGGCCGCGACCTACGAGCAGTACTTC.

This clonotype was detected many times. CDR3 protein: CASSERTVNTGELFF. The CDR3 DNA reads as TGTGCCAGCAGTGAAAGGACAGTGAACACCGGGGAGCTGTTTTTT. The gene calls are TRBV2 and TRBJ2-2; maybe TRBD1 (6 bases). The CDR3 contains 15 residues. CDR1 and CDR2 (germline): SNHLY, FYNNEI. V gave up 2 bases and J gave up 1 base, with 8 bases separating them.

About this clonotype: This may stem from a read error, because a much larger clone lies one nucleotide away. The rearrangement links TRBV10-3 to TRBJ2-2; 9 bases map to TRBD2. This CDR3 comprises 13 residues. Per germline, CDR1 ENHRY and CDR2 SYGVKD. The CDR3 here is CAIVREGTGELLF. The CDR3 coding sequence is TGTGCCATCGTGCGGGAGGGCACCGGGGAGCTGCTTTTT.